Included here is one TCR beta chain sequence, with context. The antigen remains undetermined. The junction had 10 bases not matched to a gene; V was cut back by 5 bases and J by 7 bases. Germline V gene sequence: CDR1 SGHVS, CDR2 FQNEAQ. This CDR3 has 15 residues. Some clones are missing from TCRdb's copy, which holds only in-frame ones; the method was immunoSEQ multiplex PCR. The sample shows 99,000 or so clones, about 89% of them seen only once. This sample was taken from a study of T cell responses to AZD1222 COVID-19 vaccine. Whole-study findings and limits: Only 5 or 6 people who got AZD1222 tested seropositive at baseline. Nearly half of spike-specific TCRs reportedly target unmutated variant regions.

This receptor was obtained from an adult in good health. Material: peripheral blood, obtained on day 0 of AZD1222 vaccination. This rearrangement joins TRBV7-8 to TRBJ1-4, with 7 bases lining up with TRBD1. The DNA of the CDR3 is TGTGCCAGCAGCGCTACGACAGGGATTGGTGAAAAACTGTTTTTT. Protein: CASSATTGIGEKLFF.